This T cell receptor beta chain was sequenced in a study of PD-L1 blockade in urothelial cancer. Across the whole study: In the mid-2010s therapy began: atezolizumab 1,200 mg intravenously every 3 weeks. Between 0 and 3 prior chemotherapy regimens had been given to patients. Blood yielded a median of roughly 140,000 T cells per sample.

TCRdb's copy holds only in-frame clones and misses some; the assay was immunoSEQ multiplex PCR. The table records 85,000 to 95,000 clones, 89% of them present only once. Time point defined: pretreatment peripheral blood. Patient sample counts ranged from 1 to 8, pretreatment and on-treatment. The CDR3 is made up of 15 amino acids. V shed 0 bases and J 7 bases; nucleotides not matched to a gene: 4. Looked up from germline, CDR1 is SGHRS and CDR2 is YFSETQ. The source material was PBMCs, sampled around atezolizumab (anti-PD-L1) treatment. The clonotype originates from a woman of 80 years or more with urothelial cancer. The chain is built from TRBV5-1 and TRBJ1-4; 9 bases fit TRBD1. The CDR3 loop reads CASSLGDRDFEKLFF. CDR3 in DNA: TGCGCCAGCAGCTTGGGGGACAGGGATTTTGAAAAACTGTTTTTT.